The 29 T cell receptor beta chains reported below all come from one sample, sequenced in a study of human T cells and chemical hapten exposure. Time point described: pre-sensitization, week 0. Sample treatment: therapeutic diphenylcyclopropenone sensitization with weekly scalp DPC. One entry per CDR3 protein results from TCRdb running MiXCR on the RACE reads. Seen here are about 380,000 distinct CDR3 sequences, 5.1% observed once, and the top ten hold 2.6%. Here the sequenced sample was whole blood, taken in connection with sensitization to the hapten diphenylcyclopropenone (DPC). The receptors stem from a woman aged 45 to 65 with alopecia areata. Some clones in this sample may be carry-over from other donors' samples.

The sample holds many counts of this clonotype. The chain couples TRBV7-2 to TRBJ2-1; TRBD1 agrees at 7 bases. Trimming removed 10 bases from V and 4 bases from J; junction bases left unmatched: 10. Germline V gene lookup returns CDR1 SGHTA and CDR2 FQGNSA. The CDR3 spans 14 residues. CDR3 protein: CATFRDRHYNEQFF. The DNA for the CDR3 is TGTGCCACTTTTCGGGACAGACATTACAATGAGCAGTTCTTC.

This clonotype occurred many times. The chain links TRBV27 to TRBJ1-2, with D maybe TRBD1 (5 bases). Trimming removed 2 bases at V and 0 bases at J, with 7 bases between. Germline V gene sequence: CDR1 MNHEY, CDR2 SMNVEV (reference sequence). This CDR3 contains 14 residues. The CDR3: CASSLDRANYGYTF. The CDR3 nucleotides are TGTGCCAGCAGTTTAGACAGAGCTAACTATGGCTACACCTTC.

This clonotype was counted at least ten times. The chain joins TRBV29-1 to TRBJ2-1; D is unclear. Deletions cut 4 bases from V and 2 bases from J, with 9 bases between. Germline V gene data show CDR1 as SQVTM and CDR2 as ANQGSEA. CDR3 length equals 13 residues. CDR3 sequence (DNA): TGCAGCGTTGGCCACCTCGCCTACAATGAGCAGTTCTTC. Protein product: CSVGHLAYNEQFF.

The DNA for the CDR3 is TGTGCCAGTACCCAAAACAGGGGCAGCTACAATGAGCAGTTCTTC. Residues: CASTQNRGSYNEQFF. The chain is built from TRBV19 and TRBJ2-1, with 7 bases identical to TRBD1. CDR1 and CDR2 from the germline V gene are LNHDA and SQIVND (reference sequence). V lost 7 bases to trimming and J lost 3 bases; unmatched junction nucleotides: 9. CDR3 length: 15 amino acids.

The CDR3 sequence: CASSEFEAEMNTEAFF. The DNA of the CDR3 is TGTGCCAGCAGTGAATTCGAGGCAGAAATGAACACTGAAGCTTTCTTT. J is TRBJ1-1 and V is TRBV6-1; D not resolved. Germline CDR1 is MNHNS and CDR2 is SASEGT. V lost 2 bases to trimming and J lost 0 bases, with 13 bases between them. The CDR3 spans 16 residues.

The chain employs TRBV12-3 or TRBV12-4 and TRBJ2-3; D may be TRBD1 (6 bases). The CDR3 extends over 14 amino acids. Trimming shortened V by 5 bases and J by 3 bases, and 12 bases separated the two germline ends. CDR3 DNA sequence: TGTGCCAGCAGTCCCAGGACAGAAACAGATACGCAGTATTTT. This translates into CASSPRTETDTQYF.

V and J are TRBV2 and TRBJ1-2, with D unclear. This CDR3 comprises 13 residues. V gave up 7 bases and J gave up 1 base, with 10 bases separating them. Looked up from germline, CDR1 is SNHLY and CDR2 is FYNNEI. The CDR3 nucleotides are TGTGCCAGCATTGGCCCTAATAACTATGGCTACACCTTC. This codes for CASIGPNNYGYTF.

V and J are TRBV12-3 or TRBV12-4 and TRBJ2-1; possible D gene TRBD1, 5 bases. The CDR3 runs to 14 residues. V was shortened by 7 bases and J by 5 bases, with 15 bases between the two germline ends. CDR3 region: CASNHPGANNEQFF. DNA for the CDR3: TGTGCCAGCAACCACCCTGGGGCTAACAATGAGCAGTTCTTC.

This clonotype has a count of ten or more. J is TRBJ1-5 and V is TRBV12-3 or TRBV12-4, with D tentatively TRBD1 (6 bases). The CDR3 is 16 amino acids. Trimming removed 6 bases from V and 2 bases from J, with 17 bases in between. The CDR3 DNA reads TGTGCCAGCAGCTCACAGGGTCGAGGCGGCAATCAGCCCCAGCATTTT. This encodes CASSSQGRGGNQPQHF.

In this sample, this clonotype turned up many times. V is TRBV29-1 and J is TRBJ2-3; 8 bases match TRBD2. This CDR3 is built from 14 residues. Germline V gene sequence: CDR1 SQVTM, CDR2 ANQGSEA. The J segment lost 3 bases and the V segment lost 7 bases, leaving 9 bases of the junction unmatched. The CDR3 reads CSAGQPSGTDTQYF. DNA for the CDR3: TGCAGCGCCGGGCAGCCTAGCGGGACAGATACGCAGTATTTT.

In this sample, this clonotype turned up many times. The chain combines TRBV11-2 with TRBJ2-7, with unresolved D. Germline CDR1 and CDR2: SGHAT and FQNNGV. The CDR3 consists of 12 residues. V dropped 4 bases and J dropped 0 bases, with 4 bases sitting between them. The CDR3: CASSSFSYEQYF. For the CDR3, the DNA is TGTGCCAGCAGCTCGTTCTCCTACGAGCAGTACTTC.

This clonotype was seen ten or more times. The chain links TRBV10-3 to TRBJ2-7; possibly TRBD1 or TRBD2 for D (5 bases each). From germline, CDR1 is ENHRY and CDR2 SYGVKD. V dropped 6 bases and J dropped 0 bases, with 12 bases sitting between them. CDR3 length: 14 amino acids. CDR3 DNA sequence: TGTGCCATCAGCCCAAGGGACGACTCCTACGAGCAGTACTTC. Translation: CAISPRDDSYEQYF.

The gene calls are TRBV6-5 and TRBJ1-5; D unresolved. The V gene's germline CDR1 is MNHEY and CDR2 SVGAGI. The CDR3 is 16 residues long. V dropped 6 bases and J dropped 13 bases, with 28 bases sitting between them. CDR3: CASSYTAPGRMGRQHF. CDR3 in DNA: TGTGCCAGCAGCTACACGGCCCCCGGACGCATGGGGAGGCAGCATTTT.

This clonotype was seen many times. The chain carries TRBV20-1 and TRBJ2-6, with D possibly being TRBD2 (6 bases). Germline V gene sequence: CDR1 DFQATT, CDR2 SNEGSKA (reference sequence). The CDR3 covers 14 residues. The V gene lost 3 bases and the J gene lost 5 bases, with 11 bases spanning the gap. The CDR3 nucleotides are TGCAGTGCTAGGTCTAGGACTAGGGCCAACGTCCTGACTTTC. Translated: CSARSRTRANVLTF.

There are a few counts of this clonotype. V is TRBV10-3 and J is TRBJ2-7, with D maybe TRBD2 (5 bases). V was shortened by 5 bases and J by 11 bases, with 16 bases between the two germline ends. Looked up from germline, CDR1 is ENHRY and CDR2 is SYGVKD. The CDR3 consists of 12 residues. As DNA, the CDR3 is TGTGCCATCAGTACGGACGGTACGAGGGAGTACTTC. This sequence encodes CAISTDGTREYF.

At least ten counts were recorded for this clonotype. CDR3 nucleotide sequence: TGTGCCAGCAGTGAAGCCGAAGCGGGGGCCTACAATGAGCAGTTCTTC. Protein: CASSEAEAGAYNEQFF. This chain uses TRBV2 with TRBJ2-1; the match to TRBD2 covers 8 bases. Germline trimming cut 0 bases from V and 2 bases from J; bases unmatched to any gene: 3. The CDR3 covers 16 residues. Germline V gene data show CDR1 as SNHLY and CDR2 as FYNNEI.

The chain carries TRBV7-2 and TRBJ1-2, with 7 bases aligning to TRBD1. Germline V gene sequence: CDR1 SGHTA, CDR2 FQGNSA. The J segment lost 8 bases and the V segment lost 5 bases, leaving 11 bases of the junction unmatched. The CDR3 is 14 amino acids. CDR3 nucleotide sequence: TGTGCCAGCAGCCCGCAGGGGGTAGGCTACGGCTACACCTTC. The encoded protein is CASSPQGVGYGYTF.

The chain is built from TRBV11-3 and TRBJ2-2; D is possibly TRBD1 (6 bases). The CDR3 is 14 residues long. With 3 bases removed from V and 4 bases from J, the gap between germline ends came to 9 bases. Germline values: CDR1 SGHNT, CDR2 YENEEA. This chain's CDR3 is CASSFVRGTGELFF. Written as DNA, the CDR3 is TGTGCCAGCAGCTTCGTCAGGGGCACCGGGGAGCTGTTTTTT.

CDR3 in amino acids: CASAPGPRSYNEQFF. The CDR3 nucleotides read TGTGCCAGCGCCCCCGGGCCACGCTCCTACAATGAGCAGTTCTTC. V usage is TRBV28 and J usage is TRBJ2-1; unclear D gene. V was cut by 8 bases and J by 0 bases, with 14 bases left in between. Germline V lookup: CDR1 MDHEN, CDR2 SYDVKM. CDR3 length equals 15 residues.

Ten or more counts support this clonotype. CDR3 sequence (DNA): TGTGCCTGGAGATGGGGCCCCTCGAACACTGAAGCTTTCTTT. Translating gives CAWRWGPSNTEAFF. V usage is TRBV30 and J usage is TRBJ1-1, with D possibly TRBD1 on 5 matching bases. V was cut by 3 bases and J by 1 base, with 12 bases left in between. CDR3 length: 14 amino acids. Germline V gives CDR1 GTSNPN, CDR2 SVGIG (reference sequence).

The chain is built from TRBV14 and TRBJ1-1; no clear D. V gave up 1 base and J gave up 1 base, with 10 bases separating them. CDR3 size: 15 residues. CDR1 and CDR2 from the germline V gene are SGHDN and FVKESK. The CDR3: CASSQGRQKNTEAFF. In DNA, the CDR3 is TGTGCCAGCAGCCAAGGTAGACAAAAGAACACTGAAGCTTTCTTT.

The CDR3 loop is CASGLWDEQYF. The CDR3 region has the DNA TGTGCCAGCGGGCTTTGGGACGAGCAGTACTTC. The chain carries TRBV7-9 and TRBJ2-7; D gene ambiguous. Trimming removed 8 bases at V and 5 bases at J, with 10 bases between. CDR3 length: 11 amino acids. The germline gives CDR1 SEHNR, CDR2 FQNEAQ (reference sequence).

This rearrangement joins TRBV5-8 to TRBJ2-7, with TRBD2 as a possible D gene (6 bases). Germline V gene sequence: CDR1 SGHTS, CDR2 YDEGEE. The CDR3 runs to 14 residues. V lost 0 bases and J lost 5, with 12 bases in between. The CDR3 region is CASSLERGGHEQYF. DNA for the CDR3: TGTGCCAGCAGCTTGGAGAGGGGAGGCCACGAGCAGTACTTC.

This clonotype was counted many times. V usage is TRBV9 and J usage is TRBJ2-3; 12 bases match TRBD2. The CDR3 is made up of 16 amino acids. Germline values: CDR1 SGDLS, CDR2 YYNGEE. V dropped 4 bases and J dropped 2; count of bases not matched to a gene: 5. The CDR3 loop is CASSYRTSGVTDTQYF. CDR3 sequence (DNA): TGTGCCAGCAGCTACCGGACTAGCGGGGTCACAGATACGCAGTATTTT.

At least ten counts were recorded for this clonotype. Here the CDR3 DNA reads TGTGCCAGCGGAGACAGGGGGCATACAGATACGCAGTATTTT. Translating gives CASGDRGHTDTQYF. This chain links TRBV28 with TRBJ2-3, with TRBD1 matching 10 bases. The CDR3 extends over 14 amino acids. Germline loops: CDR1 MDHEN, CDR2 SYDVKM. V gave up 8 bases and J gave up 3 bases; unmatched junction bases: 5.

The chain carries TRBV19 and TRBJ2-7, with D hard to call. In germline, CDR1 is LNHDA, CDR2 SQIVND (reference sequence). Trimming stripped 4 bases from V and 5 bases from J, with 18 bases between. The CDR3 consists of 15 residues. The CDR3 loop reads CASSNSRSKYNEQYF. The CDR3 region has the DNA TGTGCCAGTAGTAACTCCCGATCGAAGTACAACGAGCAGTACTTC.

This clonotype has a count of ten or more. The chain couples TRBV9 to TRBJ2-7; maybe TRBD2 (6 bases). Germline loops: CDR1 SGDLS, CDR2 YYNGEE. This CDR3 contains 15 residues. Trimming pared 0 bases from V and 1 base from J, leaving 11 bases between. The CDR3 protein is CASSVAVAESYEQYF. CDR3 bases: TGTGCCAGCAGCGTAGCCGTAGCGGAATCCTACGAGCAGTACTTC.

This rearrangement joins TRBV14 to TRBJ2-7, with 12 positions matching TRBD2. CDR3 length: 14 residues. Trimming took 4 bases from V and 4 from J; bases not matched to a gene: 2. The germline V gene encodes CDR1 SGHDN and CDR2 FVKESK. DNA for the CDR3: TGTGCCAGCAGCCTACTAGCGGGAGGTTACGAGCAGTACTTC. Its protein is CASSLLAGGYEQYF.

This clonotype was counted between two and nine times. J is TRBJ2-2 and V is TRBV7-9; D gene uncertain. The germline gives CDR1 SEHNR, CDR2 FQNEAQ (reference sequence). Trimming removed 4 bases from V and 0 bases from J, with 6 bases in between. The CDR3 is 14 amino acids. The CDR3 DNA follows: TGTGCCAGCAGCTCGAGAGCGAACACCGGGGAGCTGTTTTTT. This gives the protein CASSSRANTGELFF.